This T cell receptor (beta chain) was observed in a study of neoadjuvant anti-PD-1 for oral cavity cancer. The study's findings and limits: Larger post-treatment preexisting tumor clones tracked with greater tumor shrinkage. Pretreatment Treg/Th17 ratio correlated inversely with post-treatment tumor clonality.

By sample fraction, this clone is large. Its antigen is unidentified. TCRdb keeps only in-frame clones here, not all; method: immunoSEQ multiplex PCR. The table includes around 2,000 clones, roughly three fifths detected once. Time point here: after neoadjuvant nivolumab, at surgical resection. Patients had newly diagnosed, untreated stage II-IVA oral cavity squamous cell carcinoma. The CDR3 sequence is 13 residues long. Germline loops: CDR1 WNHNN, CDR2 SYGVQD (reference sequence). The V and J ends lost 3 bases and 6 bases respectively, with 12 bases between them. The starting material was tumor tissue, obtained after nivolumab (anti-PD-1) treatment. This TCR was sampled from a person between 40 and 79 years old with oral cavity squamous cell carcinoma. V and J are TRBV10-1 and TRBJ2-7; D is perhaps TRBD2 (6 bases). CDR3 DNA sequence: TGCGCCAGCAGTGACAATGCGGGGACCGAGCAGTACTTC. Translating gives CASSDNAGTEQYF.